These 22 T cell receptor beta chains came from one sample sequenced in a study of cytomegalovirus exposure and HLA in healthy donors. PCR primers comprised 60 Vbeta and 13 Jbeta primers. TCRdb's copy holds only in-frame clones and misses some; the assay was immunoSEQ multiplex PCR. The sample has fewer than 150,000 clones, 80% seen once. Sequencing input: PBMCs. These receptors came from a man in his forties in good health and CMV-seronegative.

The chain carries TRBV28 and TRBJ1-4; D might be TRBD1 (6 bases). This CDR3 is built from 14 residues. V dropped 7 bases and J dropped 8 bases, with 17 bases sitting between them. Germline V CDR1 and CDR2: MDHEN, SYDVKM. As DNA, the CDR3 is TGTGCCAGCACCCAGGGGCCCAATCGGGAAAAACTGTTTTTT. This translates into CASTQGPNREKLFF.

This chain connects TRBV7-2 to TRBJ2-2; 13 bases match TRBD2. Per the germline V gene, CDR1 is SGHTA and CDR2 is FQGNSA. The CDR3 is 18 residues long. V trimming: 2 bases; J trimming: 5 bases; junction bases outside the gene matches: 8. The CDR3 DNA is TGTGCCAGCAGCTTAACACTAGCGGGAGGGGTGGGAACCGGGGAGCTGTTTTTT. It is translated as CASSLTLAGGVGTGELFF.

Details on this clone: Sequence at one end of the junction differs from germline and may be a read error. This chain connects TRBV7-9 to TRBJ1-1; D gene unclear. The CDR3 has 12 amino acids. CDR1 is SEHNR and CDR2 is FQNEAQ in the germline V gene (reference sequence). The CDR3 nucleotides read TGTTCCAGCAGCCCCACCGGGAACGAAGCTTTCTTT. It yields the protein CSSSPTGNEAFF.

The V call is TRBV27, the J call TRBJ2-4, with 9 bases fitting TRBD1. The CDR3 runs 15 residues. Per the germline V gene, CDR1 is MNHEY and CDR2 is SMNVEV (reference sequence). Germline trimming cut 4 bases from V and 4 bases from J; bases unmatched to any gene: 5. CDR3 amino acids: CASSSGGTGKNIQYF. Here the CDR3 DNA reads TGTGCCAGCAGTTCTGGCGGGACAGGGAAAAACATTCAGTACTTC.

The J gene is TRBJ2-1, the V gene TRBV4-1; D gene ambiguous. Deletions cut 4 bases from V and 8 bases from J, with 12 bases between. This CDR3 is 13 amino acids long. From germline, CDR1 is MGHRA and CDR2 YSYEKL. In DNA form, the CDR3 reads TGCGCCAGCAGCCCGTCCCACCTAGATGAGCAGTTCTTC. Encoded protein: CASSPSHLDEQFF.

The V call is TRBV29-1, the J call TRBJ2-2, with 10 bases aligning to TRBD1. The germline gives CDR1 SQVTM, CDR2 ANQGSEA. V lost 1 base, J lost 7 bases, and 3 bases stayed unmatched. This CDR3 spans 14 amino acids. The CDR3 DNA reads TGCAGCGTTGAAGGGGGACAGGGGATCGGGGAGCTGTTTTTT. Its translation is CSVEGGQGIGELFF.

The V gene is TRBV5-8, the J gene TRBJ2-7; the match to TRBD2 covers 7 bases. Germline V gene data show CDR1 as SGHTS and CDR2 as YDEGEE. The CDR3 sequence is 16 residues long. Trimming at V came to 0 bases and at J to 5 bases, leaving 11 bases not matched to a gene. CDR3 amino acids: CASSLASAGASDEQYF. The CDR3 nucleotides are TGTGCCAGCAGCTTGGCCTCGGCGGGAGCGTCAGACGAGCAGTACTTC. Full variable domain (rest looked up from reference TRBV5-8 and TRBJ2-7): EAGVTQSPTHLIKTRGQQATLRCSPISGHTSVYWYQQALGLGLQFLLWYDEGEERNRGNFPPRFSGRQFPNYSSELNVNALELEDSALYLCASSLASAGASDEQYFGPGTRLTVT.

The chain links TRBV28 to TRBJ1-6, with D unresolved. The V gene's germline CDR1 is MDHEN and CDR2 SYDVKM. V was pared by 4 bases and J by 6 bases, with 13 bases between. CDR3 length equals 15 residues. CDR3 sequence (DNA): TGTGCCAGCAGTTACGTCAGTCGTCCTAATTCACCCCTCCACTTT. Translated: CASSYVSRPNSPLHF.

This clone is a singleton in its sample. The J gene is TRBJ2-1, the V gene TRBV7-9, with a possible D match to TRBD2 (6 bases). This CDR3 comprises 16 residues. Germline V gene data show CDR1 as SEHNR and CDR2 as FQNEAQ (reference sequence). Trimming removed 1 base from V and 1 base from J, with 11 bases in between. In nucleotides, the CDR3 is TGTGCCAGCAGCTTAGTCACGGGAGTTTCCTACAATGAGCAGTTCTTC. Amino acids: CASSLVTGVSYNEQFF.

The V gene is TRBV5-1, the J gene TRBJ1-6, with 8 bases aligning to TRBD1. The length of the CDR3 is 15 residues. V shed 5 bases and J 5 bases; nucleotides not matched to a gene: 6. Per the germline V gene, CDR1 is SGHRS and CDR2 is YFSETQ. The CDR3 bases are TGCGCCAGCAGGACGGCGACAGGGGATAATTCACCCCTCCACTTT. It encodes CASRTATGDNSPLHF.

The V and J genes are TRBV2 and TRBJ2-5; 9 bases agree with TRBD2. Germline V gene data show CDR1 as SNHLY and CDR2 as FYNNEI. The CDR3 sequence is 15 residues long. V lost 2 bases and J lost 6; bases outside the gene matches: 7. The CDR3 spells CASSEQASGTKTQYF. The CDR3 region has the DNA TGTGCCAGCAGTGAACAGGCTAGCGGGACAAAGACCCAGTACTTC.

The chain links TRBV28 to TRBJ2-5; 7 bases align to TRBD1. Germline V lookup: CDR1 MDHEN, CDR2 SYDVKM. V dropped 6 bases and J dropped 4; count of bases not matched to a gene: 5. The CDR3 length is 13 residues. The CDR3 coding sequence is TGTGCCAGCAGGGCCGGGACAGTAGAGACCCAGTACTTC. This encodes CASRAGTVETQYF.

The rearrangement links TRBV7-9 to TRBJ1-3, with 7 bases matching TRBD1. Looked up from germline, CDR1 is SEHNR and CDR2 is FQNEAQ (reference sequence). Losses at the gene ends were 7 bases for V and 3 bases for J; bases not matched to a gene: 9. The CDR3 has 15 amino acids. CDR3 in DNA: TGTGCCAGCACCGAGACAGGGAAGGTTGGAAACACCATATATTTT. Amino acid sequence: CASTETGKVGNTIYF. The full variable domain, its missing parts supplied by reference TRBV7-9 and TRBJ1-3, is DTGVSQNPRHKITKRGQNVTFRCDPISEHNRLYWYRQTLGQGPEFLTYFQNEAQLEKSRLLSDRFSAERPKGSFSTLEIQRTEQGDSAMYLCASTETGKVGNTIYFGEGSWLTVV.

The V and J genes are TRBV7-3 and TRBJ1-1; D gene uncertain. The CDR3 is 13 amino acids. V was pared by 6 bases and J by 1 base, with 9 bases between. The V gene's germline CDR1 is SGHTA and CDR2 FQGTGA. The CDR3 bases are TGTGCCAGCAGTTTAGAGGGGAACACTGAAGCTTTCTTT. It is translated as CASSLEGNTEAFF.

This clone appeared a few times. As DNA, the CDR3 is TGTGCCAGCGAAAGCGGCGGGACTAGCGGCTACGAGCAGTACTTC. It codes for CASESGGTSGYEQYF. The chain is built from TRBV10-3 and TRBJ2-7; 11 bases are a match to TRBD2. Losses at the gene ends were 10 bases for V and 3 bases for J; bases not matched to a gene: 11. Germline V gives CDR1 ENHRY, CDR2 SYGVKD. The CDR3 sequence is 15 residues long.

The chain employs TRBV30 and TRBJ2-1, with D tentatively TRBD2 (5 bases). CDR3 length: 15 residues. From germline, CDR1 is GTSNPN and CDR2 SVGIG (reference sequence). Trimming shortened V by 0 bases and J by 3 bases, and 12 bases separated the two germline ends. The CDR3 is CAWSVRSGVYNEQFF. Here the CDR3 DNA reads TGTGCCTGGAGTGTAAGAAGCGGCGTCTACAATGAGCAGTTCTTC.

The V gene is TRBV5-1, the J gene TRBJ1-1, with D hard to call. V lost 4 bases and J 1 base, leaving 14 bases between the germline ends. CDR1 and CDR2 (germline): SGHRS, YFSETQ. This CDR3 has 15 residues. The CDR3 protein is CASSRDGNKNTEAFF. DNA for the CDR3: TGCGCCAGCAGCCGAGACGGGAATAAGAACACTGAAGCTTTCTTT.

This sequence joins TRBV28 and TRBJ2-3; 7 bases match TRBD2. From germline, CDR1 is MDHEN and CDR2 SYDVKM. The CDR3 contains 13 residues. Losses at the gene ends were 11 bases for V and 2 bases for J; bases not matched to a gene: 7. DNA of the CDR3: TGTGCCTGTTGGGAGGGAAACACAGATACGCAGTATTTT. Encoded protein: CACWEGNTDTQYF.

V gene TRBV5-1 combines with J gene TRBJ2-3, with D perhaps matching TRBD2 (5 bases). V gave up 4 bases and J gave up 2 bases, with 11 bases separating them. The CDR3 has 14 residues. CDR1 is SGHRS, CDR2 YFSETQ, per germline. Here the CDR3 reads CASSLGLDTDTQYF. In DNA, the CDR3 is TGCGCCAGCAGCCTCGGACTTGACACAGATACGCAGTATTTT.

There are a few counts of this clone. CDR3: CASSTTGTQTQYF. As DNA, the CDR3 is TGTGCCAGCAGTACAACAGGGACCCAGACCCAGTACTTC. V is TRBV25-1 and J is TRBJ2-5, with D perhaps TRBD1 (6 bases). The CDR3 extends over 13 amino acids. V was clipped by 5 bases and J by 6 bases, with 13 bases between them. CDR1 MGHDK and CDR2 SYGVNS come from the germline V gene.

The V gene is TRBV10-3, the J gene TRBJ2-3; 7 nucleotides line up with TRBD2. With V trimmed by 7 bases and J by 0 bases, 13 bases remained unmatched. The germline gives CDR1 ENHRY, CDR2 SYGVKD. The CDR3 runs 17 residues. CDR3 in amino acids: CAITGRSGLSSTDTQYF. The CDR3 nucleotides read TGTGCCATCACGGGGCGGTCGGGACTATCTAGCACAGATACGCAGTATTTT.

The V and J genes are TRBV7-9 and TRBJ2-7; perhaps TRBD2 as D (6 bases). The CDR3 consists of 15 residues. The germline V gene encodes CDR1 SEHNR and CDR2 FQNEAQ (reference sequence). Trimming removed 5 bases from V and 9 bases from J, with 23 bases in between. CDR3 region: CASSPTGAYERVQYF. The DNA for the CDR3 is TGTGCCAGCAGCCCAACAGGTGCCTACGAGCGGGTGCAGTACTTC.